Below, 27 T cell receptor beta chains from the same sample are listed, as sequenced in a study of cytomegalovirus exposure and HLA in healthy donors. Amplification used 60 Vbeta primers and 13 Jbeta primers. Repertoires were generated with immunoSEQ multiplex PCR, while TCRdb's copy carries only in-frame clones and drops some. The sample table sets out roughly 90,000 clones. Specimen: PBMCs. The origin of the receptors is a middle-aged man in good health and CMV-seropositive.

The chain links TRBV11-3 to TRBJ2-5, with a possible D match to TRBD2 (5 bases). V shed 8 bases and J shed 2 bases, with 12 bases lying between them. Germline loops: CDR1 SGHNT, CDR2 YENEEA. This CDR3 region has 13 residues. The CDR3 region has the DNA TGTGCCAGCCAAACGGGGAATCAAGAGACCCAGTACTTC. Encoded protein: CASQTGNQETQYF.

The chain has TRBV7-2 and TRBJ2-2; weak D call: TRBD1 (5 bases). V was trimmed by 5 bases and J by 8 bases, leaving 12 bases between them. The CDR3 covers 13 residues. Germline CDR1 reads SGHTA; CDR2 reads FQGNSA. This chain's CDR3 is CASSPTVSGELFF. CDR3 coding DNA: TGTGCCAGCAGCCCGACAGTCTCAGGGGAGCTGTTTTTT.

The rearrangement uses TRBV6-1 and TRBJ2-1, with D possibly being TRBD2 (6 bases). Germline V gene lookup returns CDR1 MNHNS and CDR2 SASEGT. The CDR3 loop spans 15 amino acids. V was clipped by 1 base and J by 4 bases, with 11 bases between them. CDR3 region: CASSEGGGLYNEQFF. DNA of the CDR3: TGTGCCAGCAGTGAAGGCGGAGGGCTTTACAATGAGCAGTTCTTC.

Points on this clone: Other DNA sequences in this sample translate to the same CDR3. The chain couples TRBV30 to TRBJ2-3; D possibly corresponds to TRBD2 (5 bases). The CDR3 loop spans 13 amino acids. V was pared by 0 bases and J by 4 bases, with 8 bases between. Germline V gives CDR1 GTSNPN, CDR2 SVGIG (reference sequence). CDR3 nucleotide sequence: TGTGCCTGGAGTGTAAGGCGGGCAGATACGCAGTATTTT. Its translation: CAWSVRRADTQYF. Filled out from reference TRBV30 and TRBJ2-3, the complete variable domain reads SQTIHQWPATLVQPVGSPLSLECTVEGTSNPNLYWYRQAAGRGLQLLFYSVGIGQISSEVPQNLSASRPQDRQFILSSKKLLLSDSGFYLCAWSVRRADTQYFGPGTRLTVL.

The J gene is TRBJ1-2, the V gene TRBV30; D is undetermined. The CDR3 has 12 residues. Germline V gene data show CDR1 as GTSNPN and CDR2 as SVGIG (reference sequence). V was trimmed by 0 bases and J by 7 bases, leaving 9 bases between them. DNA of the CDR3: TGTGCCTGGAGTGTAACGCCAGTTGGCTACACCTTC. Translated: CAWSVTPVGYTF. Variable domain in full (rest from reference TRBV30 and TRBJ1-2): SQTIHQWPATLVQPVGSPLSLECTVEGTSNPNLYWYRQAAGRGLQLLFYSVGIGQISSEVPQNLSASRPQDRQFILSSKKLLLSDSGFYLCAWSVTPVGYTFGSGTRLTVV.

The chain joins TRBV4-3 to TRBJ2-7; 10 bases map to TRBD2. The CDR3 spans 18 residues. J gave up 3 bases and V 2 bases, and 13 bases lay outside the gene matches. Per the germline V gene, CDR1 is LGHNA and CDR2 is YSLEER. CDR3 amino acids: CASSQSGTSVKGDYEQYV. CDR3 nucleotide sequence: TGCGCCAGCAGCCAATCCGGGACTAGCGTTAAAGGTGACTACGAGCAGTACGTC.

The rearrangement uses TRBV7-9 and TRBJ2-7; the match to TRBD2 covers 13 bases. J gave up 3 bases and V 2 bases, and 4 bases lay outside the gene matches. CDR3 length: 16 amino acids. Germline lookup yields CDR1 SEHNR and CDR2 FQNEAQ (reference sequence). The CDR3 DNA follows: TGTGCCAGCAGCTTACTACTAGCGGGAGGGGACTACGAGCAGTACTTC. It specifies CASSLLLAGGDYEQYF.

The V gene is TRBV7-9, the J gene TRBJ2-3; D is perhaps TRBD1 (5 bases). V lost 1 base to trimming and J lost 4 bases, with 18 bases between them. Germline V gives CDR1 SEHNR, CDR2 FQNEAQ (reference sequence). This CDR3 contains 17 residues. This chain's CDR3 is CASSLGLQGTRADTQYF. CDR3 bases: TGTGCCAGCAGCTTAGGTCTTCAGGGAACCCGGGCAGATACGCAGTATTTT. Full variable domain (outside the CDR3, taken from reference TRBV7-9 and TRBJ2-3): DTGVSQNPRHKITKRGQNVTFRCDPISEHNRLYWYRQTLGQGPEFLTYFQNEAQLEKSRLLSDRFSAERPKGSFSTLEIQRTEQGDSAMYLCASSLGLQGTRADTQYFGPGTRLTVL.

J is TRBJ1-2 and V is TRBV5-4; D may be TRBD1 (6 bases). Trimming stripped 0 bases from V and 3 bases from J, with 9 bases between. CDR3 length: 14 amino acids. The V gene's germline CDR1 is SGHNT and CDR2 YYREEE (reference sequence). The CDR3 DNA follows: TGTGCCAGCAGCTTGGTCCCAGGGGACTATGGCTACACCTTC. Protein product: CASSLVPGDYGYTF.

This rearrangement joins TRBV2 to TRBJ1-2, with 9 positions matching TRBD1. This CDR3 comprises 13 residues. V trimming: 5 bases; J trimming: 3 bases; junction bases outside the gene matches: 1. The germline gives CDR1 SNHLY, CDR2 FYNNEI. CDR3 amino acids: CASSRQGDYGYTF. The CDR3 nucleotides read TGTGCCAGCAGTAGACAGGGGGACTATGGCTACACCTTC.

The chain recombines TRBV2 with TRBJ1-2, with D perhaps matching TRBD1 (5 bases). The germline CDR1 and CDR2 sequences are SNHLY and FYNNEI. V was trimmed by 4 bases and J by 4 bases, leaving 16 bases between them. This CDR3 is built from 15 residues. Here the CDR3 reads CASSGGGTLGYGYTF. In DNA, the CDR3 is TGTGCCAGCAGTGGGGGGGGGACCTTGGGCTATGGCTACACCTTC.

The chain carries TRBV5-4 and TRBJ1-1; D is perhaps TRBD1 (6 bases). The V gene's germline CDR1 is SGHNT and CDR2 YYREEE (reference sequence). The CDR3 consists of 15 residues. Trimming pared 3 bases from V and 1 base from J, leaving 13 bases between. CDR3 DNA: TGTGCCAGCAGCTCAACGGACAGAGAGAACACTGAAGCTTTCTTT. Protein product: CASSSTDRENTEAFF. Full variable domain (rest looked up from reference TRBV5-4 and TRBJ1-1): ETGVTQSPTHLIKTRGQQVTLRCSSQSGHNTVSWYQQALGQGPQFIFQYYREEENGRGNFPPRFSGLQFPNYSSELNVNALELDDSALYLCASSSTDRENTEAFFGQGTRLTVV.

The J gene is TRBJ1-1, the V gene TRBV5-4; 8 nucleotides match TRBD1. J was trimmed by 8 bases and V by 3 bases; bases with no gene match: 6. The CDR3 contains 13 residues. Germline assignment: CDR1 SGHNT and CDR2 YYREEE (reference sequence). The CDR3 loop reads CASSWGDRTEAFF. The CDR3 DNA reads as TGTGCCAGCAGCTGGGGGGACAGGACCGAAGCTTTCTTT.

The chain uses TRBV5-8 and TRBJ1-1; D perhaps matches TRBD1 (5 bases). The CDR3 length is 13 residues. Trimming took off 7 bases at V and 13 bases at J, with 23 bases between the two ends. Germline CDR1 reads SGHTS; CDR2 reads YDEGEE. The CDR3: CASPPGFAYGDFF. The CDR3 bases are TGTGCCAGCCCCCCAGGGTTCGCCTATGGAGATTTCTTT. The full variable domain, with the rest looked up from reference TRBV5-8 and TRBJ1-1, is EAGVTQSPTHLIKTRGQQATLRCSPISGHTSVYWYQQALGLGLQFLLWYDEGEERNRGNFPPRFSGRQFPNYSSELNVNALELEDSALYLCASPPGFAYGDFFGQGTRLTVV.

The V call is TRBV18, the J call TRBJ1-5; 7 nucleotides match TRBD1. The CDR3 loop spans 16 amino acids. Germline V gene sequence: CDR1 KGHSH, CDR2 LQKENI. V lost 6 bases to trimming and J lost 0 bases; unmatched junction nucleotides: 8. The CDR3 DNA follows: TGTGCCAGCTCGCAGACGGGACAGAATAGCAATCAGCCCCAGCATTTT. As protein: CASSQTGQNSNQPQHF.

The chain uses TRBV7-2 and TRBJ1-2; TRBD1 agrees at 7 bases. Germline trimming cut 4 bases from V and 2 bases from J; bases unmatched to any gene: 7. The CDR3 totals 15 residues. CDR1 is SGHTA, CDR2 FQGNSA, per germline. CDR3 sequence: CASSSYWDRNYGYTF. Here the CDR3 DNA reads TGTGCCAGCAGCTCCTACTGGGACAGAAACTATGGCTACACCTTC.

The chain has TRBV5-1 and TRBJ1-1, with 7 bases lining up with TRBD1. The junction had 10 bases not matched to a gene; V was cut back by 3 bases and J by 8 bases. Germline CDR1 and CDR2: SGHRS and YFSETQ. The CDR3 contains 14 residues. CDR3 sequence: CASSSQGSDYEAFF. In nucleotides, the CDR3 is TGCGCCAGCAGCTCACAGGGGAGTGACTACGAAGCTTTCTTT.

CDR3 nucleotide sequence: TGTGCCAGCAGCTCCGACAGGGAGAACACTGAAGCTTTCTTT. Its protein is CASSSDRENTEAFF. The V call is TRBV7-8, the J call TRBJ1-1, with TRBD1 identical over 7 bases. Unmatched junction bases numbered 3, after V lost 4 bases and J lost 1 base. Per germline, CDR1 SGHVS and CDR2 FQNEAQ. This CDR3 is 14 amino acids long.

V gene TRBV30 combines with J gene TRBJ2-3; TRBD2 matches 8 bases. V was pared by 4 bases and J by 2 bases, with 8 bases of the junction left unmatched. The CDR3 is 15 amino acids. Germline CDR1 and CDR2: GTSNPN and SVGIG (reference sequence). The CDR3 DNA sequence: TGTGCCTGGACCGTAGCGGGACGGTCCACAGATACGCAGTATTTT. Translated, it gives CAWTVAGRSTDTQYF.

The CDR3 protein is CASSAITAGGSEKLFF. The DNA for the CDR3 is TGTGCCAGCAGTGCAATAACGGCAGGGGGTAGTGAAAAACTGTTTTTT. The chain has TRBV27 and TRBJ1-4, with TRBD1 identical over 7 bases. V lost 5 bases to trimming and J lost 7 bases; unmatched junction nucleotides: 13. The germline gives CDR1 MNHEY, CDR2 SMNVEV (reference sequence). This CDR3 is 16 amino acids long. Combining the CDR3 with reference TRBV27 and TRBJ1-4 gives the whole variable domain EAQVTQNPRYLITVTGKKLTVTCSQNMNHEYMSWYRQDPGLGLRQIYYSMNVEVTDKGDVPEGYKVSRKEKRNFPLILESPSPNQTSLYFCASSAITAGGSEKLFFGSGTQLSVL.

The chain uses TRBV19 and TRBJ2-7; TRBD2 agrees at 11 bases. The CDR3 runs 16 residues. The ends lost 6 bases at V and 2 bases at J; junction bases unmatched: 9. Germline values: CDR1 LNHDA, CDR2 SQIVND (reference sequence). CDR3 region: CASRRPTSGSTYEQYV. The CDR3 DNA is TGTGCCAGTAGACGACCTACTAGCGGGAGTACCTACGAGCAGTACGTC.

The chain uses TRBV6-1 and TRBJ1-1; D is perhaps TRBD1 (5 bases). The ends were cut back, 8 bases at V and 5 bases at J, with 18 bases in the middle. The V gene's germline CDR1 is MNHNS and CDR2 SASEGT. This CDR3 comprises 14 residues. The CDR3 here is CASGPAGLRTEAFF. DNA of the CDR3: TGTGCCAGCGGACCTGCAGGGTTGAGAACTGAAGCTTTCTTT.

The rearrangement uses TRBV7-9 and TRBJ2-7, with TRBD1 matching 8 bases. V dropped 1 base and J dropped 0; count of bases not matched to a gene: 8. Germline CDR1 and CDR2: SEHNR and FQNEAQ (reference sequence). The CDR3 extends over 17 amino acids. Written as DNA, the CDR3 is TGTGCCAGCAGCTTAGGCCCTCGGACAGGGAGCTCCTACGAGCAGTACGTC. Translating gives CASSLGPRTGSSYEQYV.

V gene TRBV7-6 combines with J gene TRBJ2-2; 8 nucleotides align to TRBD2. Germline V gives CDR1 SGHVS, CDR2 FNYEAQ. V shed 8 bases, J shed 2 bases, and the junction held 4 bases outside the gene matches. The CDR3 totals 14 residues. The CDR3 sequence: CASSSGSNTGELFF. CDR3 DNA sequence: TGTGCCAGCTCGAGCGGGAGCAACACCGGGGAGCTGTTTTTT.

J is TRBJ2-2 and V is TRBV29-1; D unresolved. The CDR3 covers 11 residues. V was shortened by 4 bases and J by 4 bases, with 4 bases between the two germline ends. CDR1 is SQVTM and CDR2 is ANQGSEA in the germline V gene. The CDR3 coding sequence is TGCAGCGTTGGGAGCACCGGGGAGCTGTTTTTT. Translating it yields CSVGSTGELFF.

This rearrangement joins TRBV7-3 to TRBJ1-1, with TRBD1 identical over 9 bases. V shed 4 bases, J shed 4 bases, and the junction held 4 bases outside the gene matches. The CDR3 covers 14 residues. Germline V gene sequence: CDR1 SGHTA, CDR2 FQGTGA. The CDR3 sequence: CASSSTTGGTEAFF. CDR3 bases: TGTGCCAGCAGCTCCACGACAGGGGGCACTGAAGCTTTCTTT.

As concerns this clone: Other nucleotide sequences from this sample produce the same CDR3. The chain joins TRBV7-9 to TRBJ2-7; 9 bases match TRBD1. CDR3 length equals 16 residues. Per germline, CDR1 SEHNR and CDR2 FQNEAQ (reference sequence). With V trimmed by 0 bases and J by 1 base, 4 bases remained unmatched. CDR3 nucleotide sequence: TGTGCCAGCAGCTTAGCTACAGGGGGCCGATCCTACGAGCAGTACTTC. This sequence encodes CASSLATGGRSYEQYF.